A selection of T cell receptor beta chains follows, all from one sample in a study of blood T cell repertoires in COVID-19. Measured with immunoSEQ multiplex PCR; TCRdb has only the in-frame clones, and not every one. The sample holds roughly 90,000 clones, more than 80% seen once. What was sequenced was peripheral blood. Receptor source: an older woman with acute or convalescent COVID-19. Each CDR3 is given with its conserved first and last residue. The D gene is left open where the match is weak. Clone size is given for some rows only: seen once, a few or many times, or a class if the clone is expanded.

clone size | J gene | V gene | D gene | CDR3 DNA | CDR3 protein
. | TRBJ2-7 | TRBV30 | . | TGTGCCTGGAGTGGGGCGTTCGCCGCCTACGAGCAGTACTTC | CAWSGAFAAYEQYF
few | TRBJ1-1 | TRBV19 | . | TGTGCCAGTAGTAAGGCTCGGTTGCGGTGGAGCACTGAAGCTTTCTTT | CASSKARLRWSTEAFF
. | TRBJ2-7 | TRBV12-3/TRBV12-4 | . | TGTGCCAGCAGCTGGGGGGTAACCTACGAGCAGTACTTC | CASSWGVTYEQYF
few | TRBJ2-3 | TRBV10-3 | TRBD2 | TGTGCCATCAGAGGCGGACTAGCGGGGGGCAGTGAAACGCAGTATTTT | CAIRGGLAGGSETQYF
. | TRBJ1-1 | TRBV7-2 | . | TGTGCCAGCAGCTTCTCGGGTCGGGAAGCTTTCTTT | CASSFSGREAFF
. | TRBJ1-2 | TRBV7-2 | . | TGTGCCAGCAGCTTAGCAGGGGCCGCTAACTATGGCTACACCTTC | CASSLAGAANYGYTF
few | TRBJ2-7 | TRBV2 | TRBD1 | TGTGCCAGCAAACGGCAGGGGGCTTACGAGCAGTACTTC | CASKRQGAYEQYF
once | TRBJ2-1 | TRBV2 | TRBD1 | TGTGCCAGCACGGGACAGTCACATGGGCAGTTCTTC | CASTGQSHGQFF
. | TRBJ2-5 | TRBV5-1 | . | TGCGCCAGCAGCTTGGGGGGGCAGCGGCGGGAGACCCAGTACTTC | CASSLGGQRRETQYF
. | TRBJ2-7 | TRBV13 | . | TGTGCCAGCAGTCGGAGGGCCGAGCAGTACTTC | CASSRRAEQYF
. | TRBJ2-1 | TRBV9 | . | TGTGCCAGCAGCTTAATAGCGTCCAATTACAATGAGCAGTTCTTC | CASSLIASNYNEQFF
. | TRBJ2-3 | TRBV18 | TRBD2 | TGTGCCAGCTCACCATACCTAGCGGGCACAGATACGCAGTATTTT | CASSPYLAGTDTQYF
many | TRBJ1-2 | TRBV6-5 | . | TGTGCCAGCAGCCCCGGGGTTTTATATGGCTACACCTTC | CASSPGVLYGYTF
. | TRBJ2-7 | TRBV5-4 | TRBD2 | TGTGCCAGCAGCTTGCGCGGGAGTAACTCCTACGAGCAGTACTTC | CASSLRGSNSYEQYF
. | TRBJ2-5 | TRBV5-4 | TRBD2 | TGTGCCAGCAGCCAGGGCGGGGGACGGGAGAAGACCCAGTACTTC | CASSQGGGREKTQYF
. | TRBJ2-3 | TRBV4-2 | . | TGTGCCAGCAGCCAAGGCGGCGGCAGCACAGATACGCAGTATTTT | CASSQGGGSTDTQYF
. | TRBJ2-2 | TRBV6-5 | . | TGTGCCAGCAGTTGGAGGGCTCAGTGGGACACCGGGGAGCTGTTTTTT | CASSWRAQWDTGELFF
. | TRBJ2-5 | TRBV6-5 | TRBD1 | TGTGCCACCCTGGACAGGGTAAAACAAGAGACCCAGTACTTC | CATLDRVKQETQYF
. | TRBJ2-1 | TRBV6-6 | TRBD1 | TGTGCCAGCAGCCCGAGGACAGGGGCCTACAATGAGCAGTTCTTC | CASSPRTGAYNEQFF
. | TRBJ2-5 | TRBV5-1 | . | TGCGCCAGCAGCTCCCTAGGCGCAGCGCAAGAGACCCAGTACTTC | CASSSLGAAQETQYF
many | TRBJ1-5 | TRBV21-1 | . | TGTGCCAGCAGCAACGCCGAGGTGCCCCAGCATTTT | CASSNAEVPQHF
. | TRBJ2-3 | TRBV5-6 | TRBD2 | TGTGCCAGCAGCGGGGGACTAGCGGGGGGCACAGATACGCAGTATTTT | CASSGGLAGGTDTQYF
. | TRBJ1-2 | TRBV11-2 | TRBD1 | TGTGCCAGCAGCTTCGGACAGGGGGATGGCTACACCTTC | CASSFGQGDGYTF
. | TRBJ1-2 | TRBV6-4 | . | TGTGCCACCGTCCAAACTTTCCCATTTCAGGCAGGGTACAGCTATGGCTACACCTTC | CATVQTFPFQAGYSYGYTF
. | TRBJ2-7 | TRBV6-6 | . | TGTGCCAGCAGACCCCCCTCAGGGTCCTACGAGCAGTACTTC | CASRPPSGSYEQYF
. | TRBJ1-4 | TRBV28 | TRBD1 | TGTGCCAGCAGTTTTTCTGGGACAGGGGGTGAAAAACTGTTTTTT | CASSFSGTGGEKLFF
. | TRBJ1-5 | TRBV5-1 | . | TGCGCCAGCAGCTTCAGGGGTGATCAGCCCCAGCATTTT | CASSFRGDQPQHF
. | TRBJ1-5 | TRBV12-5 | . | TGTGCTAGTGGTTTGTCACACAGGGTCTCCCTTAATCAGCCCCAGCATTTT | CASGLSHRVSLNQPQHF
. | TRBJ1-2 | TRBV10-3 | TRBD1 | TGTGCCATCAGAACAACAGGGGATGCCGGCTACACCTTC | CAIRTTGDAGYTF
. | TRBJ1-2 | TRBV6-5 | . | TGTGCCAGCAGTTACTCGACAGGCTATGGCTACACCTTC | CASSYSTGYGYTF
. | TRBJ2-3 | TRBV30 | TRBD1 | TGTGCCTGGAAAAGGACAGGGGTAGATACGCAGTATTTT | CAWKRTGVDTQYF
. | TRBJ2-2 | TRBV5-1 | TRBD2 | TGCGCCAGCAGCTCCCTCGGGGGACTAGCGGGAATCACCGGGGAGCTGTTTTTT | CASSSLGGLAGITGELFF
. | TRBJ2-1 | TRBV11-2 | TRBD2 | TGTGCCAGCAGCCCTTGGTTAGCGGGAGGGTTCTATGAGCAGTTCTTC | CASSPWLAGGFYEQFF
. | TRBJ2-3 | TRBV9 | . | TGTGCCAGCAGCGTAGGAGTGGGCACAGATACGCAGTATTTT | CASSVGVGTDTQYF
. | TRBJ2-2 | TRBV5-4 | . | TGTGCCAGCAGCTTGGCGCTACTTCAGGGAACCGGGGAGCTGTTTTTT | CASSLALLQGTGELFF
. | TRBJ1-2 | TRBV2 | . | TGTGCCAGCGCTCGTAGGGGTGGGAACTATGGCTACACCTTC | CASARRGGNYGYTF
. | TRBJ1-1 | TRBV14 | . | TGTGCCAGCAGCCAATTAACAGGGAGGAACACTGAAGCTTTCTTT | CASSQLTGRNTEAFF
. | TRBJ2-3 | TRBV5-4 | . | TGTGCCAGCAGCAGCCCGGGACCAGGGGCAGATACGCAGTATTTT | CASSSPGPGADTQYF
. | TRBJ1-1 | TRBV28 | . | TGTGCCAGCAGACAACAGGGCTACACTGAAGCTTTCTTT | CASRQQGYTEAFF
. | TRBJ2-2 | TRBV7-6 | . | TGTGCCAGCAGCTCCGGACAGCTTAACACCGGGGAGCTGTTTTTT | CASSSGQLNTGELFF
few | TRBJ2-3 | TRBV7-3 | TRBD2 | TGTGCCAGCAGCAAGGGACTAGCGGACACAGATACGCAGTATTTT | CASSKGLADTDTQYF